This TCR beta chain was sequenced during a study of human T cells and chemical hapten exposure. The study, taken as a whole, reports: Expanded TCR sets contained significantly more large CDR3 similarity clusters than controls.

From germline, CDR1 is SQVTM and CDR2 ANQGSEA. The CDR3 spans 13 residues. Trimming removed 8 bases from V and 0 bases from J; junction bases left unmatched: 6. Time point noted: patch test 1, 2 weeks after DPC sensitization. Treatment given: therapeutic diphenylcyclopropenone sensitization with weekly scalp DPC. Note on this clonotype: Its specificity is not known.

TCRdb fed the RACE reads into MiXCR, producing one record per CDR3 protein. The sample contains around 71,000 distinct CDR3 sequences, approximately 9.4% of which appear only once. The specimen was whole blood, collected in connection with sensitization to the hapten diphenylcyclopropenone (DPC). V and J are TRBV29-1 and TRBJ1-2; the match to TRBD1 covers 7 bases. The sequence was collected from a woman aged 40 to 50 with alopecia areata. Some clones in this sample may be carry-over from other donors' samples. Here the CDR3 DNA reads TGCAGCACCGGGACAGACCCTAACTATGGCTACACCTTC. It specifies CSTGTDPNYGYTF.